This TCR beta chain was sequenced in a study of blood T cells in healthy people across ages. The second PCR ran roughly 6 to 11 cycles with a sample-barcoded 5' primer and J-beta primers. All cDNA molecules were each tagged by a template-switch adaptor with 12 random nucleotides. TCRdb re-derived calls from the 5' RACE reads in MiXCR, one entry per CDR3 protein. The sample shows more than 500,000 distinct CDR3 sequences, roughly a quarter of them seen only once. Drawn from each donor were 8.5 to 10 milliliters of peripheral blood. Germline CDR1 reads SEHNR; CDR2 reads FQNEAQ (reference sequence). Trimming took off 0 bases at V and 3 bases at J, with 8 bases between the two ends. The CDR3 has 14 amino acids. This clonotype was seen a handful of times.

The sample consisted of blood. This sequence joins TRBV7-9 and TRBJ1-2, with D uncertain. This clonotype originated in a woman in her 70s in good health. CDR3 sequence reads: CASSLASGDYGYTF. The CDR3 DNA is TGTGCCAGCAGCTTAGCGTCGGGAGACTATGGCTACACCTTC. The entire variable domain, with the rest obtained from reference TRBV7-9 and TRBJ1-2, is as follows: DTGVSQNPRHKITKRGQNVTFRCDPISEHNRLYWYRQTLGQGPEFLTYFQNEAQLEKSRLLSDRFSAERPKGSFSTLEIQRTEQGDSAMYLCASSLASGDYGYTFGSGTRLTVV.